This T cell receptor beta chain stems from a study of liver allograft versus peripheral blood T cells. Study summary: Liver transplant recipients had T cell receptor repertoires compared between transplanted liver and peripheral blood.

From the reads, TCRdb called clonotypes with MiXCR, one entry per CDR3 protein. Of 8,500 to 14,000 distinct CDR3 sequences listed, about 23% are singletons. V was pared by 3 bases and J by 5 bases, with 10 bases between. There are 13 residues in the CDR3. Germline assignment: CDR1 ENHRY and CDR2 SYGVKD. Notes on the study in general: In liver allografts, T cell receptor repertoires reportedly differed from the repertoires found in peripheral blood.

This clonotype is medium-sized. Its target is unknown. The chain combines TRBV10-3 with TRBJ1-2; D uncertain. This TCR was sampled from a human patient who had a liver transplant. Some T cells could come from the graft donor. This CDR3 is CAISEGTDYGYTF. The CDR3 DNA is TGTGCCATCAGTGAAGGAACGGATTATGGCTACACCTTC.